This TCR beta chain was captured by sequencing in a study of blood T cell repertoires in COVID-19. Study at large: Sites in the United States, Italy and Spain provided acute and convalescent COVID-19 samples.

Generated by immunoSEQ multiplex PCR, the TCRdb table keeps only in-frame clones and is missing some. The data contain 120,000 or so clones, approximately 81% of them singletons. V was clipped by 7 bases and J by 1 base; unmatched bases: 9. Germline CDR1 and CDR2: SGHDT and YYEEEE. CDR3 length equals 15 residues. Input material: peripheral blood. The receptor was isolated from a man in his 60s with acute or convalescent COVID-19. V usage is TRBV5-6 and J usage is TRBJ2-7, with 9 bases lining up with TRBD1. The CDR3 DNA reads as TGTGCCAGCGGGCTAAGGACAGGGGCATCCTACGAGCAGTACTTC. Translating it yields CASGLRTGASYEQYF. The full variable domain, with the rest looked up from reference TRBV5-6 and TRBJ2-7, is DAGVTQSPTHLIKTRGQQVTLRCSPKSGHDTVSWYQQALGQGPQFIFQYYEEEERQRGNFPDRFSGHQFPNYSSELNVNALLLGDSALYLCASGLRTGASYEQYFGPGTRLTVT.